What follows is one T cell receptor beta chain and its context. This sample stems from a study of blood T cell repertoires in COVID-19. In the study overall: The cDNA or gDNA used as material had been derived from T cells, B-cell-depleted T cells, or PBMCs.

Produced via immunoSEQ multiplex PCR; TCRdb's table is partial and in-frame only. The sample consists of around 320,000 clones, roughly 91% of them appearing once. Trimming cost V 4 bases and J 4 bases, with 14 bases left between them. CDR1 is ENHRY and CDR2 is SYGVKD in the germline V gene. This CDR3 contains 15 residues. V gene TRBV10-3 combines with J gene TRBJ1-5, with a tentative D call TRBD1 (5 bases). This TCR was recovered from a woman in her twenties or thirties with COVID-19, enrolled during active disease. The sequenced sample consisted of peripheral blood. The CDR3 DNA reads TGTGCCATCAGTGTAAATACCGGGGGAAATCAGCCCCAGCATTTT. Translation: CAISVNTGGNQPQHF.